A selection of T cell receptor beta chains follows, all from one sample in a study of blood T cell repertoires in COVID-19. The method was immunoSEQ multiplex PCR; TCRdb's version includes in-frame clones alone and lacks a portion of them. Of about 150,000 clones in the sample, more than 80% were seen once. Sequenced: peripheral blood. The receptors were gathered from a man between 18 and 35 years old with COVID-19, enrolled during active disease. Each CDR3 is given with its conserved first and last residue. The order of the fields is CDR3 DNA, CDR3 protein, J gene, clone size, V gene, D gene. D genes are given only for firm matches. Clone size, where shown, is once, few, many, or a class for clones that have expanded.

TGTGCCAGCAGCTTAGGACAGGGGGGGCTCTATGAGCAGTTCTTC	CASSLGQGGLYEQFF	TRBJ2-1	.	TRBV11-3	TRBD1
TGTGCCAGCATAGATAGGGTGGGGCGCTACAATGAGCAGTTCTTC	CASIDRVGRYNEQFF	TRBJ2-1	.	TRBV2	.
TGTGCCAGCACTCAGACTAGCGGAGAATACAATGAGCAGTTCTTC	CASTQTSGEYNEQFF	TRBJ2-1	once	TRBV6-5	TRBD2
TGTGCCAGCAGCGGGAGATCGTTAACAGATACGCAGTATTTT	CASSGRSLTDTQYF	TRBJ2-3	.	TRBV6-5	.
TGTGCCAGCAGCTCCCCTGGGGGGAGGGTAGGCAATGAGCAGTTCTTC	CASSSPGGRVGNEQFF	TRBJ2-1	.	TRBV7-2	TRBD2
TGCGCCAGCAGCGGGCCGGGACAGGGTAATGAGCAGTTCTTC	CASSGPGQGNEQFF	TRBJ2-1	.	TRBV10-1	TRBD1
TGTGCCAGCGGCCGACTAGAACCAGATACGCAGTATTTT	CASGRLEPDTQYF	TRBJ2-3	.	TRBV6-5	.
TGTGCCTGGAGTCTCCCTTTCGGCTACACCTTC	CAWSLPFGYTF	TRBJ1-2	.	TRBV30	.
TGTGCCATCTACCTAGGACAGGGGGACCCAGGCTCTGGGGCCAACGTCCTGACTTTC	CAIYLGQGDPGSGANVLTF	TRBJ2-6	.	TRBV27	TRBD1
TGTGCCAGCAGCGTAGGAGGAGGGGGCCTCACAGATACGCAGTATTTT	CASSVGGGGLTDTQYF	TRBJ2-3	.	TRBV9	.
TGTGCCAGCAGTGCGGACAGGGAAGACTACGAGCAGTACTTC	CASSADREDYEQYF	TRBJ2-7	.	TRBV2	TRBD1
TGTGCCAGCAGCGTAGGAGATGAGCAGTTCTTC	CASSVGDEQFF	TRBJ2-1	.	TRBV9	.
TGCGCCAGCAGCTTCCGGGACAGGGGAGACACTGAAGCTTTCTTT	CASSFRDRGDTEAFF	TRBJ1-1	.	TRBV4-1	TRBD1
TGTGCCAGCAGCTTGGTACTAGCGGGAGGTGCCGGGGAGCTGTTTTTT	CASSLVLAGGAGELFF	TRBJ2-2	.	TRBV7-8	TRBD2